This passage covers 21 T cell receptor beta chains from one sample sequenced in a study of blood T cells in healthy people across ages. Then a second PCR, running roughly 6 to 11 cycles, was carried out with a sample-barcoded 5' primer and a J-beta primer mix. A single record per CDR3 protein comes from TCRdb applying MiXCR to the 5' RACE reads. The table shows hundreds of thousands of distinct CDR3 sequences, with roughly three fifths occurring only once. The sample comprised blood. Source of these receptors: a man between 35 and 55 years old in good health.

This clonotype has more than one count but fewer than ten. This chain links TRBV11-1 with TRBJ2-1, with 9 bases matching TRBD2. The germline gives CDR1 SGHAT, CDR2 FQDESV (reference sequence). The CDR3 is made up of 17 amino acids. V dropped 4 bases and J dropped 8; count of bases not matched to a gene: 15. Written as DNA, the CDR3 is TGTGCCAGCAGCTACTTACAGTTTGTAGCGGGAGCCGATGAGCAGTTCTTC. Translated: CASSYLQFVAGADEQFF.

The chain couples TRBV20-1 to TRBJ2-1; 9 bases agree with TRBD2. V dropped 6 bases and J dropped 12; count of bases not matched to a gene: 12. There are 13 residues in the CDR3. Germline V CDR1 and CDR2: DFQATT, SNEGSKA (reference sequence). This CDR3 is CSAPEPGLARQFF. In DNA form, the CDR3 reads TGCAGTGCGCCAGAACCGGGACTAGCAAGGCAGTTCTTC.

V is TRBV2 and J is TRBJ2-1, with D uncertain. The V and J ends lost 0 bases and 9 bases respectively, with 21 bases between them. CDR3 size: 17 residues. Germline V gene data show CDR1 as SNHLY and CDR2 as FYNNEI. In DNA, the CDR3 is TGTGCCAGCAGTGAAGCGAGGTTAGCCAGGTCGCGAAGTGAGCAGTTCTTC. It codes for CASSEARLARSRSEQFF.

The genes are TRBV27 and TRBJ2-2; the match to TRBD2 covers 8 bases. Germline values: CDR1 MNHEY, CDR2 SMNVEV (reference sequence). The CDR3 is made up of 16 amino acids. V lost 6 bases, J lost 0 bases, and 6 bases stayed unmatched. CDR3 DNA sequence: TGTGCCAGCAGCTGGGGTAGCGGGGCGAACACCGGGGAGCTGTTTTTT. Amino acid sequence: CASSWGSGANTGELFF.

This clonotype was counted between two and nine times. The rearrangement joins TRBV10-3 to TRBJ2-5; 8 positions agree with TRBD2. V lost 0 bases, J lost 3 bases, and 6 bases stayed unmatched. The CDR3 loop spans 16 amino acids. From germline, CDR1 is ENHRY and CDR2 SYGVKD. CDR3 in DNA: TGTGCCATCAGTGAGTCCACCGGGGGGGCCAAAGAGACCCAGTACTTC. It specifies CAISESTGGAKETQYF.

The V gene is TRBV6-5, the J gene TRBJ2-7; possibly TRBD2 for D (6 bases). Trimming removed 2 bases from V and 3 bases from J, with 11 bases in between. CDR3 length: 14 amino acids. Germline-derived CDR1 and CDR2 are MNHEY and SVGAGI. The CDR3 coding sequence is TGTGCCAGCAGTTACGTTAGCGGAAACTACGAGCAGTACTTC. It is translated as CASSYVSGNYEQYF.

The CDR3 nucleotides are TGCAGTGCCCGGACAGAAAATTATGGCTACACCTTC. Protein product: CSARTENYGYTF. V usage is TRBV20-1 and J usage is TRBJ1-2, with D possibly matching TRBD1 (6 bases). Trimming cost V 6 bases and J 5 bases, with 13 bases left between them. Germline loops: CDR1 DFQATT, CDR2 SNEGSKA (reference sequence). The CDR3 has 12 residues.

The CDR3: CASSKSTSGFVGEQYF. DNA for the CDR3: TGTGCCAGCAGCAAATCAACTAGCGGGTTCGTTGGTGAGCAGTACTTC. The gene calls are TRBV28 and TRBJ2-5; 9 nucleotides agree with TRBD2. This CDR3 is built from 16 residues. The germline V gene encodes CDR1 MDHEN and CDR2 SYDVKM. Unmatched junction bases numbered 19, after V lost 6 bases and J lost 11 bases.

The chain has TRBV7-8 and TRBJ2-2, with D possibly matching TRBD2 (5 bases). This CDR3 region has 14 residues. Germline loops: CDR1 SGHVS, CDR2 FQNEAQ. Trimming pared 3 bases from V and 3 bases from J, leaving 8 bases between. CDR3 loop: CASSFFGDTGELFF. DNA for the CDR3: TGTGCCAGCAGCTTTTTCGGGGACACCGGGGAGCTGTTTTTT.

Note on this clonotype: The junction departs from germline at one end; a sequencing error may be responsible. The rearrangement links TRBV29-1 to TRBJ2-3; perhaps TRBD1 as D (5 bases). Germline CDR1 reads SQVTM; CDR2 reads ANQGSEA. This CDR3 contains 15 residues. The CDR3 protein is CSVEDFVQVTDTRYF. The CDR3 region has the DNA TGCAGCGTTGAAGATTTCGTACAGGTCACAGATACGCGGTATTTT.

This clonotype was counted a few times. V gene TRBV6-6 combines with J gene TRBJ1-2; TRBD1 agrees at 7 bases. Germline V gene lookup returns CDR1 MNHNY and CDR2 SVGAGI (reference sequence). The trim removed 4 bases at V and 0 bases at J, leaving 5 bases unmatched. CDR3 size: 15 residues. CDR3 nucleotide sequence: TGTGCCAGCAGTTGGGACAGACTTTCTAACTATGGCTACACCTTC. Residues: CASSWDRLSNYGYTF.

This clonotype has just a few counts. The V gene is TRBV7-6, the J gene TRBJ1-5; weak D call: TRBD1 (5 bases). The CDR3 is made up of 15 amino acids. From germline, CDR1 is SGHVS and CDR2 FNYEAQ. The V gene lost 5 bases and the J gene lost 0 bases, with 11 bases spanning the gap. The CDR3 DNA sequence: TGTGCCAGCAGCCGCGGGGGGTATAGCAATCAGCCCCAGCATTTT. As protein: CASSRGGYSNQPQHF. The variable domain in full, completed from reference TRBV7-6 and TRBJ1-5, reads GAGVSQSPRYKVTKRGQDVALRCDPISGHVSLYWYRQALGQGPEFLTYFNYEAQQDKSGLPNDRFSAERPEGSISTLTIQRTEQRDSAMYRCASSRGGYSNQPQHFGDGTRLSIL.

This chain joins TRBV3-1 and TRBJ2-3; D may be TRBD2 (7 bases). The CDR3 runs to 20 residues. CDR1 and CDR2 (germline): LGHDT, YNNKEL (reference sequence). Trimming cost V 4 bases and J 0 bases, with 26 bases left between them. CDR3 loop: CASSLYRRPRGAESTDTQYF. DNA for the CDR3: TGTGCCAGCAGCCTATACCGAAGACCACGGGGGGCGGAGAGCACAGATACGCAGTATTTT.

The V gene is TRBV7-2, the J gene TRBJ2-3; D possibly matches TRBD1 or TRBD2 (6 bases each). Germline V gene sequence: CDR1 SGHTA, CDR2 FQGNSA. The CDR3 totals 14 residues. Trimming shortened V by 1 base and J by 7 bases, and 12 bases separated the two germline ends. The CDR3 bases are TGTGCCAGCAGCTTAGGGGGGGCTGTGAATACGCAGTATTTT. It encodes CASSLGGAVNTQYF.

This clonotype has more than one count but fewer than ten. The chain couples TRBV4-2 to TRBJ2-7; 9 bases are shared with TRBD1. Trimming cost V 0 bases and J 4 bases; bases outside gene matches: 4. CDR1 and CDR2 from the germline V gene are LGHNA and YNFKEQ. The CDR3 consists of 15 residues. This chain's CDR3 is CASSQDGTGFYEQYF. The CDR3 nucleotides are TGTGCCAGCAGCCAAGACGGGACAGGGTTTTACGAGCAGTACTTC.

The CDR3 region is CASSLTPATRGLYNEQFF. In DNA form, the CDR3 reads TGTGCCAGCAGCTTAACCCCCGCGACTAGGGGACTTTACAATGAGCAGTTCTTC. The V call is TRBV7-2, the J call TRBJ2-1; a possible D gene is TRBD2 (6 bases). V was pared by 2 bases and J by 4 bases, with 21 bases between. CDR3 length equals 18 residues. Germline V gives CDR1 SGHTA, CDR2 FQGNSA.

This clonotype was seen only once. The chain carries TRBV27 and TRBJ2-5, with TRBD1 matching over 8 bases. This CDR3 has 17 amino acids. Per the germline V gene, CDR1 is MNHEY and CDR2 is SMNVEV (reference sequence). J gave up 3 bases and V 5 bases, and 14 bases lay outside the gene matches. CDR3 nucleotide sequence: TGTGCCAGCAGTCCCGGGACAGGCTTAGCCCTTAAAGAGACCCAGTACTTC. Protein sequence: CASSPGTGLALKETQYF.

This clonotype was recorded at least ten times. V usage is TRBV12-3 or TRBV12-4 and J usage is TRBJ2-6; D is ambiguous. Trimming pared 6 bases from V and 4 bases from J, leaving 7 bases between. The CDR3 totals 13 residues. The DNA of the CDR3 is TGTGCCAGCAGCTTTGCGGGGGCCAACGTCCTGACTTTC. This translates into CASSFAGANVLTF.

V and J are TRBV14 and TRBJ2-1; D is ambiguous. The ends were cut back, 1 base at V and 1 base at J, with 8 bases in the middle. The CDR3 has 15 amino acids. Germline lookup yields CDR1 SGHDN and CDR2 FVKESK. CDR3 in amino acids: CASSQARLSYNEQFF. DNA of the CDR3: TGTGCCAGCAGCCAAGCTCGGCTTTCCTACAATGAGCAGTTCTTC.

V is TRBV12-3 or TRBV12-4 and J is TRBJ2-1, with unresolved D. This CDR3 spans 14 amino acids. Trimming removed 6 bases at V and 0 bases at J, with 9 bases between. This CDR3 reads CASRGTSSYNEQFF. The CDR3 coding sequence is TGTGCCAGCAGGGGTACAAGCTCCTACAATGAGCAGTTCTTC.

There are a few counts of this clonotype. The chain uses TRBV12-3 or TRBV12-4 and TRBJ1-1; D is undetermined. Trimming removed 6 bases from V and 0 bases from J, with 14 bases in between. This CDR3 is built from 15 residues. The CDR3 is CASRSLTHLNTEAFF. CDR3 DNA sequence: TGTGCCAGCAGGAGCCTTACACATTTGAACACTGAAGCTTTCTTT.